Reported below is one TCR beta chain. The data belong to a study of blood T cell repertoires in COVID-19. TCRdb's table, derived via immunoSEQ multiplex PCR, lists solely in-frame clones and lacks some. The data hold about 230,000 clones, with 80% to 90% observed a single time. Sequenced input: peripheral blood. This clonotype was sampled from a man in his forties or fifties who had recovered from COVID-19.

The CDR3 coding sequence is TGTGCCAGCAGCCCCGACGGAGGTGAAGCTTTCTTT. Its translation: CASSPDGGEAFF. This rearrangement joins TRBV7-9 to TRBJ1-1, with D unclear. V was pared by 5 bases and J by 7 bases, with 11 bases between. This CDR3 has 12 residues. CDR1 SEHNR and CDR2 FQNEAQ come from the germline V gene (reference sequence).